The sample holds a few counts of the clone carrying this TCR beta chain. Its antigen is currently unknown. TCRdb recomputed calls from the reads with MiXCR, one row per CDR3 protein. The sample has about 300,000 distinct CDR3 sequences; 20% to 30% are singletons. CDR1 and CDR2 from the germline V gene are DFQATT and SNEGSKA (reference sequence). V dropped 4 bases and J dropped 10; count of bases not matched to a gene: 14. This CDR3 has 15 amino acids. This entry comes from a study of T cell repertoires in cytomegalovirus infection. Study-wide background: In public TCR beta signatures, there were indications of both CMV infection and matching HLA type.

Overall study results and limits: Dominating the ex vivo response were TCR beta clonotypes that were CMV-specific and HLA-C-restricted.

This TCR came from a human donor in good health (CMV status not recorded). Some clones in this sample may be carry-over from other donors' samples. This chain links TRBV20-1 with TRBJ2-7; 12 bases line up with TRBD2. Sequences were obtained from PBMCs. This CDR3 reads CSAKPGLAGGTSQYF. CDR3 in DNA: TGCAGTGCTAAGCCGGGGCTAGCGGGAGGGACCTCTCAGTACTTC.